A single sample is the source of the 15 T cell receptor beta chains below, sequenced in a study of PD-1 blockade in classical Hodgkin lymphoma. All patients experienced relapse after autologous stem cell transplantation, and brentuximab vedotin exposure was variable. Profiling relied on immunoSEQ multiplex PCR, and the TCRdb table lists in-frame clones only, not all of them. The repertoire holds about 86,000 clones, 75% to 90% seen once, with about 10% in the top ten. This material consisted of peripheral blood mononuclear cells (PBMCs), taken before the second cycle of nivolumab. The receptors come from a human donor with classical Hodgkin lymphoma.

The chain joins TRBV11-3 to TRBJ2-1; D is unresolved. The germline V and J ends were trimmed by 0 bases and 7 bases, with 4 bases remaining between them. The germline gives CDR1 SGHNT, CDR2 YENEEA. The CDR3 extends over 12 amino acids. The CDR3 DNA reads as TGTGCCAGCAGCTTAGATAGAAATGAGCAGTTCTTC. Protein sequence: CASSLDRNEQFF. Based on the CDR3 plus reference TRBV11-3 and TRBJ2-1, the full variable domain is EAGVVQSPRYKIIEKKQPVAFWCNPISGHNTLYWYLQNLGQGPELLIRYENEEAVDDSQLPKDRFSAERLKGVDSTLKIQPAELGDSAVYLCASSLDRNEQFFGPGTRLTVL.

Only a few counts were recorded for this clone. This chain links TRBV9 with TRBJ2-2; maybe TRBD2 (6 bases). V shed 2 bases and J shed 1 base, with 12 bases lying between them. This CDR3 has 16 residues. Germline V gives CDR1 SGDLS, CDR2 YYNGEE. The chain's CDR3 is CASSVWGEKNTGELFF. CDR3 in DNA: TGTGCCAGCAGCGTCTGGGGGGAGAAGAACACCGGGGAGCTGTTTTTT.

V usage is TRBV2 and J usage is TRBJ2-7, with a tentative D call TRBD2 (6 bases). The CDR3 is 15 amino acids. V was clipped by 3 bases and J by 1 base, with 13 bases between them. Germline values: CDR1 SNHLY, CDR2 FYNNEI. The DNA of the CDR3 is TGTGCCAGCAGTGATTCCTGGGGAGGATCCTACGAGCAGTACTTC. This translates into CASSDSWGGSYEQYF.

This chain links TRBV25-1 with TRBJ1-2; tentative D call: TRBD1 (5 bases). The CDR3 runs to 14 residues. CDR1 and CDR2 from the germline V gene are MGHDK and SYGVNS. Trimming took off 2 bases at V and 7 bases at J, with 14 bases between the two ends. The CDR3 DNA reads TGTGCCAGCAGTGAAGGTTGGGGCGCAGGTGGCTACACCTTC. Its translation is CASSEGWGAGGYTF.

The chain combines TRBV2 with TRBJ1-5, with D possibly TRBD1 on 6 matching bases. Trimming shortened V by 5 bases and J by 6 bases, and 17 bases separated the two germline ends. Germline V gene lookup returns CDR1 SNHLY and CDR2 FYNNEI. The CDR3 extends over 15 amino acids. CDR3: CASSPSGQGFQPQHF. The CDR3 DNA reads TGTGCCAGCAGTCCGTCAGGGCAGGGGTTTCAGCCCCAGCATTTT.

The chain joins TRBV7-6 to TRBJ2-3; TRBD1 might be the D (5 bases). The germline CDR1 and CDR2 sequences are SGHVS and FNYEAQ. The ends were cut back, 2 bases at V and 2 bases at J, with 11 bases in the middle. This CDR3 region has 15 residues. The CDR3 here is CASSLSQAYTDTQYF. CDR3 DNA sequence: TGTGCCAGCAGCTTATCACAGGCCTACACAGATACGCAGTATTTT.

The chain employs TRBV19 and TRBJ2-1; D unclear. The V and J ends lost 7 bases and 0 bases respectively, with 13 bases between them. The CDR3 consists of 15 residues. The germline gives CDR1 LNHDA, CDR2 SQIVND (reference sequence). The CDR3 sequence: CASTLDASSYNEQFF. The CDR3 DNA follows: TGTGCCAGTACCCTGGACGCCAGCTCCTACAATGAGCAGTTCTTC.

The J gene is TRBJ2-1, the V gene TRBV10-3, with D perhaps TRBD2 (6 bases). V shed 6 bases and J shed 6 bases, with 9 bases lying between them. This CDR3 has 12 amino acids. The germline V gene has CDR1 ENHRY and CDR2 SYGVKD. Here the CDR3 DNA reads TGTGCCATCAGCCAGACTAGCAATGAGCAGTTCTTC. Amino acid sequence: CAISQTSNEQFF.

The V and J genes are TRBV29-1 and TRBJ2-3; no clear D. Germline loops: CDR1 SQVTM, CDR2 ANQGSEA. Trimming removed 4 bases from V and 0 bases from J, with 5 bases in between. CDR3 size: 12 residues. CDR3 region: CSVGRSTDTQYF. CDR3 nucleotides: TGCAGCGTTGGGCGGAGCACAGATACGCAGTATTTT.

The rearrangement uses TRBV2 and TRBJ1-4; no firm D call. Germline-derived CDR1 and CDR2 are SNHLY and FYNNEI. The V gene lost 6 bases and the J gene lost 0 bases, with 5 bases spanning the gap. There are 13 residues in the CDR3. CDR3 sequence: CASRGTTNEKLFF. In DNA, the CDR3 is TGTGCCAGCAGGGGGACAACTAATGAAAAACTGTTTTTT.

The chain recombines TRBV18 with TRBJ2-7, with D possibly called TRBD1 or TRBD2 (5 bases each). V was clipped by 0 bases and J by 2 bases, with 14 bases between them. The CDR3 has 16 amino acids. Germline lookup yields CDR1 KGHSH and CDR2 LQKENI. The CDR3 sequence is CASSPPSGTAAYEQYF. The DNA for the CDR3 is TGTGCCAGCTCACCACCCTCCGGGACGGCAGCCTACGAGCAGTACTTC.

The V call is TRBV7-2, the J call TRBJ2-2; D tentatively reads TRBD1 or TRBD2 (5 bases each). Trimming shortened V by 4 bases and J by 4 bases, and 13 bases separated the two germline ends. Germline values: CDR1 SGHTA, CDR2 FQGNSA. CDR3 length: 15 residues. The CDR3 loop is CASSYQGPFTGELFF. For the CDR3, the DNA is TGTGCCAGCAGCTACCAGGGACCGTTCACCGGGGAGCTGTTTTTT.

V gene TRBV6-5 combines with J gene TRBJ2-7, with 11 bases matching TRBD1. The CDR3 consists of 15 residues. The junction had 6 bases not matched to a gene; V was cut back by 4 bases and J by 4 bases. Germline V gene sequence: CDR1 MNHEY, CDR2 SVGAGI. The CDR3 DNA reads TGTGCCAGCAGTTCCCCGGACAGGGGGCTTTACGAGCAGTACTTC. Translating it yields CASSSPDRGLYEQYF.

The V and J genes are TRBV2 and TRBJ1-2, with 9 nucleotides matching TRBD1. The V gene end was trimmed by 6 bases and the J gene end by 2 bases; junction bases not matched to a gene: 7. CDR3 length: 15 amino acids. Germline V gene data show CDR1 as SNHLY and CDR2 as FYNNEI. The CDR3 spells CASSRQGGVNYGYTF. The CDR3 bases are TGTGCCAGCAGCCGACAGGGGGGGGTGAACTATGGCTACACCTTC. Together with reference TRBV2 and TRBJ1-2, the CDR3 gives the full variable domain: EPEVTQTPSHQVTQMGQEVILRCVPISNHLYFYWYRQILGQKVEFLVSFYNNEISEKSEIFDDQFSVERPDGSNFTLKIRSTKLEDSAMYFCASSRQGGVNYGYTFGSGTRLTVV.

The chain carries TRBV4-2 and TRBJ2-1, with D unresolved. The CDR3 has 11 residues. Trimming cost V 3 bases and J 6 bases, with 3 bases left between them. Germline lookup yields CDR1 LGHNA and CDR2 YNFKEQ. CDR3 coding DNA: TGTGCCAGCAGCCATCCCAATGAGCAGTTCTTC. Translating gives CASSHPNEQFF.